This is a list of T cell receptor beta chains from one sample in a study of T-cell memory formation after mild COVID-19. TCRdb re-called the 5' RACE reads with MiXCR, one entry per CDR3 protein. This table holds about 170,000 distinct CDR3 sequences, 13% found once. The sequencing input was PBMCs or a T cell subset sorted from them (not recorded which). The receptor set was obtained from a man younger than 35 who had mild COVID-19 (a few samples of this study predate the infection). Cell type and time point are not known. CDR3s leave out the opening cysteine and the closing phenylalanine or tryptophan.

j_call v_call cdr3_length cdr3_aa
TRBJ2-5 TRBV20-1 12 SARVRSLQETQY
TRBJ2-2 TRBV20-1 10 SARENTGELF
TRBJ2-5 TRBV24-1 10 ATSATEETQY
TRBJ2-3 TRBV11-2 15 ASSLSRVLGSTDTQY
TRBJ1-1 TRBV20-1 12 SPLSGVMNTEAF
TRBJ2-2 TRBV7-2 13 ASSLFQGGTGELF
TRBJ1-1 TRBV7-9 13 ASNGAGSMNTEAF
TRBJ1-2 TRBV7-2 15 ASSLVQTGRANYGYT
TRBJ2-5 TRBV7-2 13 ASSLASRGGETQY
TRBJ2-5 TRBV12-3/TRBV12-4 12 ASQKTEMQETQY
TRBJ2-3 TRBV7-3 11 ASSQDTTDTQY
TRBJ2-5 TRBV11-2 12 ASSLRLAGETQY
TRBJ1-5 TRBV5-5 12 ASSLDPGNQPQH
TRBJ1-1 TRBV20-1 11 SAAPSLNTEAF
TRBJ2-5 TRBV7-2 16 ASSFGQAPVGYQETQY
TRBJ1-1 TRBV6-5 9 ATNQGSGAF
TRBJ1-2 TRBV5-1 12 ASSPDVANYGYT
TRBJ2-1 TRBV3-1 13 ASSPKDREGDEQF
TRBJ2-2 TRBV29-1 12 SAKGGLGTGELF
TRBJ2-7 TRBV12-3/TRBV12-4 14 ASSPRGTSGGNEQY
TRBJ2-5 TRBV12-3/TRBV12-4 11 ASSFRQQETQY
TRBJ1-2 TRBV7-3 15 ASSLAPPTGSAWGYT